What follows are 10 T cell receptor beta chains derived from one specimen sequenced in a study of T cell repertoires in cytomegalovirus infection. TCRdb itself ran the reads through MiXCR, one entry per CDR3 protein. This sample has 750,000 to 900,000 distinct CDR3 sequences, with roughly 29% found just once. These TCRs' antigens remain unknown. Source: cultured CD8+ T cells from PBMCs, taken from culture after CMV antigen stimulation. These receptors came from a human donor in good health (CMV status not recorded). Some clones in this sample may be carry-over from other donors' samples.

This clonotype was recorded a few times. DNA of the CDR3: TGCAGTGCTAGAGATCCGGACAGATCCTACGAGCAGTACGTC. It specifies CSARDPDRSYEQYV. The chain has TRBV20-1 and TRBJ2-7, with D perhaps TRBD1 (6 bases). V lost 0 bases and J lost 1, with 10 bases in between. The CDR3 is 14 amino acids. In germline, CDR1 is DFQATT, CDR2 SNEGSKA (reference sequence).

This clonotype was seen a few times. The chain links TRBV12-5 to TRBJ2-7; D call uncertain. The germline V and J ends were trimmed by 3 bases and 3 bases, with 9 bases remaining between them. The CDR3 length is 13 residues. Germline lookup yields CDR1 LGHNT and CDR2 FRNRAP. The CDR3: CASGFKFLYEQYV. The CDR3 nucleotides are TGTGCTAGTGGTTTCAAATTCCTCTACGAGCAGTACGTC.

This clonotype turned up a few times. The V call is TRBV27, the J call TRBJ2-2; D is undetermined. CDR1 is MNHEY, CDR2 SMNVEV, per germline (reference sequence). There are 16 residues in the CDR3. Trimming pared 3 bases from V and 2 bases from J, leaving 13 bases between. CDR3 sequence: CASSFLISTNTGELFF. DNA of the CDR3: TGTGCCAGCAGTTTTCTCATTAGCACAAACACCGGGGAGCTGTTTTTT.

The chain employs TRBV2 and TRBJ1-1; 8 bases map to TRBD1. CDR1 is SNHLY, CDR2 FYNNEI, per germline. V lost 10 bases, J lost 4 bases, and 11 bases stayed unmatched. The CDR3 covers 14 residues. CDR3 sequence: CATMTGELITEAFF. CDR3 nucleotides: TGTGCCACCATGACAGGGGAGCTGATCACTGAAGCTTTCTTT.

The CDR3 DNA follows: TGTGCCAGCAGCGTAAACAAGGGCCAAATAACCGGGGACATTCAGTACTTC. Translated, it gives CASSVNKGQITGDIQYF. This sequence joins TRBV9 and TRBJ2-4; perhaps TRBD2 as D (5 bases). The CDR3 sequence is 17 residues long. Germline CDR1 SGDLS, CDR2 YYNGEE. V dropped 1 base and J dropped 8 bases, with 22 bases sitting between them.

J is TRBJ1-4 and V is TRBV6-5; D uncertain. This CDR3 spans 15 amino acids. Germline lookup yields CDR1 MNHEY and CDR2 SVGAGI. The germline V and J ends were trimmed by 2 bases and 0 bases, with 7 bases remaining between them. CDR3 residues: CASSYGLATNEKLFF. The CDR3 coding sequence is TGTGCCAGCAGTTACGGGCTTGCAACTAATGAAAAACTGTTTTTT.

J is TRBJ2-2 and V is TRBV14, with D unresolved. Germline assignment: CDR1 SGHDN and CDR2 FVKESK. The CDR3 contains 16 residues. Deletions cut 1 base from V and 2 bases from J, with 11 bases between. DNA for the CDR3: TGTGCCAGCAGCCAAGTGGCCGGGCGAAACACCGGGGAGCTGTTTTTT. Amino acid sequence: CASSQVAGRNTGELFF.

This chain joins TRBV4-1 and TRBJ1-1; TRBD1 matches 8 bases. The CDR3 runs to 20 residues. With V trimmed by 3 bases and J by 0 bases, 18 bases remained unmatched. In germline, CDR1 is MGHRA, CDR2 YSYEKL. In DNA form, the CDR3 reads TGCGCCAGCAGCCAGGCCAGTTGGTTCGCTGGACAGGGATTGAACACTGAAGCTTTCTTT. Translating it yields CASSQASWFAGQGLNTEAFF.

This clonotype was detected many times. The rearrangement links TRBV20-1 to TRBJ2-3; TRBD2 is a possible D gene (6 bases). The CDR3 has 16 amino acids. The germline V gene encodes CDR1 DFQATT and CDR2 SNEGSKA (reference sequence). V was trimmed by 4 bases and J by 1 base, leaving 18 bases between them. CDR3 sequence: CSANGGLARGTDTQYF. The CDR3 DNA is TGCAGTGCTAACGGGGGACTCGCTCGTGGCACAGATACGCAGTATTTT.

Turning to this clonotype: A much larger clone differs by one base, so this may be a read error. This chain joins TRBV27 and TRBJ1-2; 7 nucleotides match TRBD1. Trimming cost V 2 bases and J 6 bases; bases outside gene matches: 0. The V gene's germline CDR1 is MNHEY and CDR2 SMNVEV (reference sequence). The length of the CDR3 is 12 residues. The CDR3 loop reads CASSLQGDGYTF. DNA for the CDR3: TGTGCCAGCAGTTTACAGGGGGATGGCTACACCTTC.